This T cell receptor (beta chain) was captured by sequencing in a study of regulatory T cells in long-lasting Graves disease. Overall study context: The study enrolled newly diagnosed Graves' patients on antithyroid drugs under 3 months. Findings of the study overall: The study found TRBV28, TRBJ1-2 and TRBJ2-5 favored in persistent disease.

The CDR3 extends over 13 amino acids. Germline V gene data show CDR1 as GTSNPN and CDR2 as SVGIG (reference sequence). V was trimmed by 8 bases and J by 3 bases, leaving 16 bases between them. Time point here: newly diagnosed GD, antithyroid drugs for less than 3 months. Researchers made the TCR library from RNA that was extracted from PBMCs. In regard to this clonotype: Its antigen is still unknown.

Sequencing libraries for TCR beta were prepared with iRepertoire HTBI primers and Arm-PCR of CDR3 regions. One entry per CDR3 protein results from TCRdb running MiXCR on the multiplex PCR reads. This sample yields roughly 380,000 distinct CDR3 sequences, of which approximately 16% are seen a single time; 25% to 30% belongs to the top ten. The same specimen was also included in a second study, on T cells in Graves' hyperthyroidism and ophthalmopathy. From that study: No progression to ophthalmopathy during 18 months of follow-up defined stable disease. Recently diagnosed hyperthyroidism of less than 2 months' duration affected patients aged 18 to 65.

The gene calls are TRBV30 and TRBJ1-2; D remains unclear. The sequences come from peripheral blood mononuclear cells (PBMCs), collected at new diagnosis, from a patient treated with antithyroid drugs. The sequence derives from a man in his forties or fifties with Graves disease. The CDR3 loop reads CAGPRVSDYGYTF. The CDR3 DNA reads TGTGCCGGGCCGAGGGTGAGTGACTATGGCTACACCTTC.